These 20 T cell receptor beta chains were sequenced from one sample in a study of cytomegalovirus exposure and HLA in healthy donors. The PCR employed 60 Vbeta primers together with 13 Jbeta primers. Some clones are missing from TCRdb's copy, which holds only in-frame ones; the method was immunoSEQ multiplex PCR. Of tens of thousands of clones in the sample, over 60% were seen once. Sequencing was carried out using PBMCs. These receptors were obtained from a middle-aged man in good health and CMV-seronegative.

V is TRBV6-5 and J is TRBJ2-5; TRBD1 might be the D (7 bases). Germline CDR1 and CDR2: MNHEY and SVGAGI. The V gene lost 5 bases and the J gene lost 1 base, with 14 bases spanning the gap. CDR3 length: 15 amino acids. CDR3 amino acids: CASSGAGQPQETQYF. The CDR3 DNA reads TGTGCCAGCAGTGGGGCGGGACAGCCCCAAGAGACCCAGTACTTC.

V and J are TRBV10-3 and TRBJ2-1; 9 bases fit TRBD2. Germline V CDR1 and CDR2: ENHRY, SYGVKD. This CDR3 is 17 amino acids long. Trimming took 0 bases from V and 10 from J; bases not matched to a gene: 13. CDR3 in DNA: TGTGCCATCAGTGAGTCGAGGGGGACTAGCCTGATCGGAGAGCAGTTCTTC. Translation: CAISESRGTSLIGEQFF.

CDR3 region: CAWSWTGAEAFF. CDR3 nucleotide sequence: TGTGCCTGGAGTTGGACAGGGGCTGAAGCTTTCTTT. The J gene is TRBJ1-1, the V gene TRBV30, with 9 bases that match TRBD1. V trimming: 2 bases; J trimming: 6 bases; junction bases outside the gene matches: 1. Germline V lookup: CDR1 GTSNPN, CDR2 SVGIG (reference sequence). This CDR3 has 12 residues.

The rearrangement links TRBV6-5 to TRBJ2-7, with D possibly being TRBD2 (6 bases). This CDR3 comprises 14 residues. CDR1 MNHEY and CDR2 SVGAGI come from the germline V gene. V lost 0 bases to trimming and J lost 4 bases, with 10 bases between them. The CDR3 protein is CASSYSEGNYEQYF. The DNA for the CDR3 is TGTGCCAGCAGTTACTCGGAGGGTAATTACGAGCAGTACTTC.

The V and J genes are TRBV2 and TRBJ1-6, with D hard to call. Germline CDR1 and CDR2: SNHLY and FYNNEI. This CDR3 is built from 11 residues. V lost 4 bases and J 13 bases, leaving 8 bases between the germline ends. The CDR3 here is CASSVRWPLHF. The CDR3, as DNA: TGTGCCAGCAGTGTTAGATGGCCCCTCCACTTT. Using reference TRBV2 and TRBJ1-6 for the parts outside the CDR3, the full variable domain is EPEVTQTPSHQVTQMGQEVILRCVPISNHLYFYWYRQILGQKVEFLVSFYNNEISEKSEIFDDQFSVERPDGSNFTLKIRSTKLEDSAMYFCASSVRWPLHFGNGTRLTVT.

Regarding this clone: At one of its ends the junction is not consistent with the germline gene, which may arise from a read error. The chain couples TRBV4-2 to TRBJ1-2; D is uncertain. Looked up from germline, CDR1 is LGHNA and CDR2 is YNFKEQ. This CDR3 is 15 amino acids long. The CDR3 reads CASSQEPSANYGYTF. For the CDR3, the DNA is TGTGCCAGCAGTCAAGAACCGTCAGCTAACTATGGCTACACCTTC.

The chain has TRBV5-1 and TRBJ1-2; 7 bases are shared with TRBD1. Trimming cost V 4 bases and J 8 bases; bases outside gene matches: 11. This CDR3 spans 14 amino acids. Germline V gene sequence: CDR1 SGHRS, CDR2 YFSETQ. The CDR3 spells CASSLKEGARGYTF. The CDR3 DNA reads TGCGCCAGCAGCCTCAAAGAGGGGGCGCGGGGCTACACCTTC.

V is TRBV6-1 and J is TRBJ1-2, with 8 bases matching TRBD1. The V segment lost 3 bases and the J segment 4 bases; nucleotides outside the gene matches: 10. This CDR3 contains 16 residues. CDR1 and CDR2 (germline): MNHNS, SASEGT. The CDR3, as DNA: TGTGCCAGCAGTGAGGCCGGGACAGGCAAATCCTATGGCTACACCTTC. The encoded protein is CASSEAGTGKSYGYTF.

This clone was detected a few times. The V call is TRBV6-5, the J call TRBJ2-7, with TRBD2 as a possible D gene (6 bases). This CDR3 has 13 residues. V lost 8 bases and J lost 2, with 13 bases in between. Per germline, CDR1 MNHEY and CDR2 SVGAGI. The CDR3 here is CASQGGATYEQYF. The CDR3 nucleotides are TGTGCCAGCCAGGGCGGGGCCACCTACGAGCAGTACTTC.

The chain has TRBV7-2 and TRBJ2-1; 12 nucleotides match TRBD2. Germline V CDR1 and CDR2: SGHTA, FQGNSA. The CDR3 has 14 residues. Trimming at V came to 6 bases and at J to 9 bases, leaving 6 bases not matched to a gene. In nucleotides, the CDR3 is TGTGCCAGCAGGGCTAGCGGGGGGGCGGGTGAGCAGTTCTTC. Translating it yields CASRASGGAGEQFF.

V gene TRBV6-5 combines with J gene TRBJ2-2; 8 positions agree with TRBD1. Germline CDR1 reads MNHEY; CDR2 reads SVGAGI. CDR3 size: 14 residues. V shed 8 bases and J 6 bases; nucleotides not matched to a gene: 8. The CDR3: CASGSGTGAGELFF. The CDR3 bases are TGTGCCAGCGGTTCCGGGACAGGAGCCGGGGAGCTGTTTTTT.

The chain couples TRBV5-1 to TRBJ2-7, with 7 bases aligning to TRBD1. Germline V lookup: CDR1 SGHRS, CDR2 YFSETQ. This CDR3 has 15 residues. J gave up 3 bases and V 4 bases, and 10 bases lay outside the gene matches. CDR3 DNA: TGCGCCAGCAGCCACGCCGGGACAGCGTACTACGAGCAGTACTTC. This encodes CASSHAGTAYYEQYF. The full variable domain, with the rest looked up from reference TRBV5-1 and TRBJ2-7, is KAGVTQTPRYLIKTRGQQVTLSCSPISGHRSVSWYQQTPGQGLQFLFEYFSETQRNKGNFPGRFSGRQFSNSRSEMNVSTLELGDSALYLCASSHAGTAYYEQYFGPGTRLTVT.

The chain uses TRBV4-1 and TRBJ1-2; D remains ambiguous. This CDR3 is built from 15 residues. Trimming took off 0 bases at V and 3 bases at J, with 11 bases between the two ends. The germline CDR1 and CDR2 sequences are MGHRA and YSYEKL. The CDR3 reads CASSQDMRVDYGYTF. CDR3 DNA sequence: TGCGCCAGCAGCCAAGATATGAGGGTGGACTATGGCTACACCTTC.

This clone was counted once. This rearrangement joins TRBV29-1 to TRBJ1-2, with D perhaps matching TRBD1 (5 bases). The CDR3 sequence is 12 residues long. From germline, CDR1 is SQVTM and CDR2 ANQGSEA. Trimming removed 4 bases at V and 4 bases at J, with 10 bases between. In DNA form, the CDR3 reads TGCAGCGTTGTGGAGGGGACCTATGGCTACACCTTC. Amino acid sequence: CSVVEGTYGYTF.

The chain recombines TRBV27 with TRBJ1-5, with 8 nucleotides matching TRBD1. CDR1 and CDR2 from the germline V gene are MNHEY and SMNVEV (reference sequence). V gave up 7 bases and J gave up 7 bases; unmatched junction bases: 9. CDR3 length: 14 amino acids. The CDR3 DNA is TGTGCCAGCATTGTCTTCGCAGGGGGCCAGCCCCAGCATTTT. Residues: CASIVFAGGQPQHF.

The rearrangement links TRBV7-2 to TRBJ1-2, with no clear D. Trimming shortened V by 5 bases and J by 7 bases, and 17 bases separated the two germline ends. The CDR3 contains 14 residues. Looked up from germline, CDR1 is SGHTA and CDR2 is FQGNSA. CDR3 DNA sequence: TGTGCCAGCAGCCTGCACAAGGTCGGCGGTGGCTACACCTTC. It encodes CASSLHKVGGGYTF. Full variable domain (remainder filled in from reference TRBV7-2 and TRBJ1-2): GAGVSQSPSNKVTEKGKDVELRCDPISGHTALYWYRQSLGQGLEFLIYFQGNSAPDKSGLPSDRFSAERTGGSVSTLTIQRTQQEDSAVYLCASSLHKVGGGYTFGSGTRLTVV.

This clone was picked up a small number of times. The J gene is TRBJ2-7, the V gene TRBV6-1, with 8 bases aligning to TRBD1. This CDR3 spans 14 amino acids. In germline, CDR1 is MNHNS, CDR2 SASEGT. V shed 5 bases, J shed 5 bases, and the junction held 8 bases outside the gene matches. The CDR3 coding sequence is TGTGCCAGCAGTCCTCGGACAGGGACCCACGAGCAGTACTTC. This codes for CASSPRTGTHEQYF.

The V and J genes are TRBV5-4 and TRBJ2-1; TRBD1 aligns across 8 bases. Trimming cost V 0 bases and J 2 bases; bases outside gene matches: 4. The length of the CDR3 is 16 residues. In germline, CDR1 is SGHNT, CDR2 YYREEE (reference sequence). The CDR3 coding sequence is TGTGCCAGCAGCTTGGGGGGGACAGGACCCTACAATGAGCAGTTCTTC. Translating gives CASSLGGTGPYNEQFF.

The chain uses TRBV5-8 and TRBJ2-5; D unresolved. The CDR3 is 16 residues long. The germline gives CDR1 SGHTS, CDR2 YDEGEE. The V end lost 4 bases, the J end lost 2 bases, and 18 bases lay between the germline ends. CDR3 region: CASSPMKAILQETQYF. DNA of the CDR3: TGTGCCAGCAGCCCCATGAAAGCAATATTACAAGAGACCCAGTACTTC.

V and J are TRBV19 and TRBJ1-3, with D possibly being TRBD1 (6 bases). The CDR3 consists of 14 residues. Germline V gene data show CDR1 as LNHDA and CDR2 as SQIVND (reference sequence). Trimming left V 2 bases short and J 2 bases short, with 7 bases between. DNA of the CDR3: TGTGCCAGTAGTATACAGGGGACTGGAAACACCATATATTTT. Protein product: CASSIQGTGNTIYF.